This T cell receptor (beta chain) was sequenced for a study of blood T cells in healthy people across ages. General study results and limits: The study lacked donor CMV status, which possibly confounded expanded clonotype changes.

The CDR3 length is 16 residues. Germline CDR1 is MGHRA and CDR2 is YSYEKL. V lost 0 bases, J lost 1 base, and 9 bases lay in between. This clonotype was counted between two and nine times. Its antigen is unknown. Alongside a J-beta primer mix, a sample-barcoded 5' primer served in a second PCR lasting roughly 6 to 11 cycles. The template-switch adaptor was a 5' adaptor with 12 random nucleotides. It tagged each cDNA molecule. TCRdb re-analysed the 5' RACE reads in MiXCR, keeping a single row per CDR3 protein. The table includes more than 650,000 distinct CDR3 sequences, around 25% detected once. In addition, the sample was reused for a study of T cells of mothers and their children.

The rearrangement links TRBV4-1 to TRBJ2-2; tentatively, D is TRBD1 (5 bases). This sequence originates from a boy younger than 18 in good health. Material: blood. CDR3 region: CASSQDRGLNTGELFF. The DNA of the CDR3 is TGCGCCAGCAGCCAAGATAGGGGCTTGAACACCGGGGAGCTGTTTTTT.